Described below is a single T cell receptor beta chain sequence and its context. Researchers ran the PCR with 60 Vbeta and 13 Jbeta primers. Only in-frame clones appear in the TCRdb table, and some are missing; sequencing was by immunoSEQ multiplex PCR. The data contain some 180,000 clones, about 90% of them singletons. The sample belongs to a study of cytomegalovirus exposure and HLA in healthy donors. In germline, CDR1 is LNHNV, CDR2 YYDKDF (reference sequence). V lost 1 base, J lost 3 bases, and 19 bases lay in between. The CDR3 contains 18 residues. The sample was PBMCs. The chain links TRBV15 to TRBJ1-3; the D is unclear. The TCR originated in a girl under three years old in good health and CMV-seronegative. CDR3 DNA: TGTGCCACCAGCAGAGGTGGGCGGGCGGCGTTTTTTGGAAACACCATATATTTT. This sequence encodes CATSRGGRAAFFGNTIYF.